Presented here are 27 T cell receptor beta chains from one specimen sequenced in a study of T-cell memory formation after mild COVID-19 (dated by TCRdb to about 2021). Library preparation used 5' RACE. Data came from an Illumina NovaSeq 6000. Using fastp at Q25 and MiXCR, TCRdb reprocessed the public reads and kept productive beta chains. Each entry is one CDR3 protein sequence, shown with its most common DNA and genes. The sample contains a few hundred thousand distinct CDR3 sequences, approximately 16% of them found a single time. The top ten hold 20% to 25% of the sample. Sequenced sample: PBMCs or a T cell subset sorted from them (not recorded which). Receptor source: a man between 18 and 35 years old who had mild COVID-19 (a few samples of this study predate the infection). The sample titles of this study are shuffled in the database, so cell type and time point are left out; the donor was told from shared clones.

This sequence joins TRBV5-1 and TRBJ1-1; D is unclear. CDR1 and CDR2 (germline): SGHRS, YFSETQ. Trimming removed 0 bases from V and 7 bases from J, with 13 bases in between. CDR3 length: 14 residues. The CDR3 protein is CASSLGNRAGEAFF. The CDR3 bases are TGCGCCAGCAGCTTGGGAAATCGGGCCGGTGAAGCTTTCTTT.

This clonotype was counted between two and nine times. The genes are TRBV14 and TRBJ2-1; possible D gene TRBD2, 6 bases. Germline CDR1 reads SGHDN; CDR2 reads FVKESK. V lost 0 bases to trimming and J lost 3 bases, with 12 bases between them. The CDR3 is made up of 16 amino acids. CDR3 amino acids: CASSQEKAGRYNEQFF. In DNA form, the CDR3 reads TGTGCCAGCAGCCAAGAAAAAGCGGGCCGCTACAATGAGCAGTTCTTC.

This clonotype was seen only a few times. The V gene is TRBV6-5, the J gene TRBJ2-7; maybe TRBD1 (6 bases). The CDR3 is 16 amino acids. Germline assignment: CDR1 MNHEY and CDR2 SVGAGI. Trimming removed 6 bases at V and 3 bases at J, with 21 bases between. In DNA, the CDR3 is TGTGCCAGCAGGACCCTAGGGGGAAGGGGCGGCTACGAGCAGTACTTC. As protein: CASRTLGGRGGYEQYF.

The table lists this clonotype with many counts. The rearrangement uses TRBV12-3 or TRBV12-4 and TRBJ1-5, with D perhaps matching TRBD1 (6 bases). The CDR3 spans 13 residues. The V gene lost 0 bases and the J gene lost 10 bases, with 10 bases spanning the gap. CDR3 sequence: CASSLANGTPQHF. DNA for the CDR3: TGTGCCAGCAGTTTAGCAAACGGGACACCCCAGCATTTT.

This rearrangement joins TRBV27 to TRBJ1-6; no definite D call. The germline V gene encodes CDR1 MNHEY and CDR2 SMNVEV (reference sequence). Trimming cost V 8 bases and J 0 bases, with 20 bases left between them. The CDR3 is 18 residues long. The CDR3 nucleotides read TGTGCCAGCCAACCGATGGGGTGGGCGGGCTCCTATAATTCACCCCTCCACTTT. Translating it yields CASQPMGWAGSYNSPLHF.

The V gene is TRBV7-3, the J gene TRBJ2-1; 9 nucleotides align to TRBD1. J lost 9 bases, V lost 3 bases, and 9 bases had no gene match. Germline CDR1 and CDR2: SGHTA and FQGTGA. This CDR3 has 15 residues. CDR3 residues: CASSLSGTGTSEQFF. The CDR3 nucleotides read TGTGCCAGCAGCTTGAGTGGGACAGGGACGAGTGAGCAGTTCTTC.

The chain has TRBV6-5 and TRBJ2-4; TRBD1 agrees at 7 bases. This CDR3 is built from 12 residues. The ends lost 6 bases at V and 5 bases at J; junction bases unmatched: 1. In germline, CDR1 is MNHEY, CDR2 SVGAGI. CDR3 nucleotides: TGTGCCAGCAGACAGGGGCAAAACATTCAGTACTTC. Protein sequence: CASRQGQNIQYF.

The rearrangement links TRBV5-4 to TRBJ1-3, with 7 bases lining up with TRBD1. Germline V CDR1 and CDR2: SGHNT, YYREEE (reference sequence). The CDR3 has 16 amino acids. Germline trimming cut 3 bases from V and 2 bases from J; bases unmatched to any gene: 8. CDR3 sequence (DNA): TGTGCCAGCAGCTCGACAGGGAAGGACCCTGGAAACACCATATATTTT. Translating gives CASSSTGKDPGNTIYF.

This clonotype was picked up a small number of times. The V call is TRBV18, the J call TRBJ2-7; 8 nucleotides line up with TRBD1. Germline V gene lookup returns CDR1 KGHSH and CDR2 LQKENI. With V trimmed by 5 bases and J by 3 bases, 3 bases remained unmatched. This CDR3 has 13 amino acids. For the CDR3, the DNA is TGTGCCAGCTCAGAGGGACAGGACTACGAGCAGTACTTC. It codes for CASSEGQDYEQYF.

Here the CDR3 reads CASSQDDAPRSVYEQYF. The DNA of the CDR3 is TGTGCCAGCAGCCAAGATGATGCTCCCCGTTCAGTCTACGAGCAGTACTTC. This chain joins TRBV4-2 and TRBJ2-7; no firm D call. This CDR3 region has 17 residues. Deletions cut 0 bases from V and 3 bases from J, with 18 bases between. Germline V gene lookup returns CDR1 LGHNA and CDR2 YNFKEQ.

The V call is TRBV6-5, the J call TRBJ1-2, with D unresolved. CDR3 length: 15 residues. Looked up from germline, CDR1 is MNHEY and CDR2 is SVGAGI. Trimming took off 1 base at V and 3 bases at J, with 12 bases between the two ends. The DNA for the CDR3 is TGTGCCAGCAGTTACTGGACGGGAGAAGACTATGGCTACACCTTC. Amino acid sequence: CASSYWTGEDYGYTF.

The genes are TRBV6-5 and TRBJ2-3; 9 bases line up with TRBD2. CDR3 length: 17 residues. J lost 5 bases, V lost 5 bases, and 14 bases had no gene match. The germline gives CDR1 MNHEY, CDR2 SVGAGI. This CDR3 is CASSLWAGGPIQDTQYF. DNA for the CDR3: TGTGCCAGCAGTCTCTGGGCGGGGGGGCCAATTCAAGATACGCAGTATTTT.

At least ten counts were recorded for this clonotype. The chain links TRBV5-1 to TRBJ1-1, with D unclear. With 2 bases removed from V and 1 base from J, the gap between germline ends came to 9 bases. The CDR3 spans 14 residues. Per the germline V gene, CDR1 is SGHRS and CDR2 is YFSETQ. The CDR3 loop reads CASSLSAGNTEAFF. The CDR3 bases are TGCGCCAGCAGCTTATCAGCCGGGAACACTGAAGCTTTCTTT. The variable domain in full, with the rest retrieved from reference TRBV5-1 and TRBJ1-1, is KAGVTQTPRYLIKTRGQQVTLSCSPISGHRSVSWYQQTPGQGLQFLFEYFSETQRNKGNFPGRFSGRQFSNSRSEMNVSTLELGDSALYLCASSLSAGNTEAFFGQGTRLTVV.

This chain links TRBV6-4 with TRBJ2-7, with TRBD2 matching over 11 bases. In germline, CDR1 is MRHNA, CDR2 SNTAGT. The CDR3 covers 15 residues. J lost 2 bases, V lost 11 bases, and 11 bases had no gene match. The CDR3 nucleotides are TGTGCCGGCTTTTCTTCTAGCGGGGGGACCTACGAGCAGTACGTC. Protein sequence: CAGFSSSGGTYEQYV.

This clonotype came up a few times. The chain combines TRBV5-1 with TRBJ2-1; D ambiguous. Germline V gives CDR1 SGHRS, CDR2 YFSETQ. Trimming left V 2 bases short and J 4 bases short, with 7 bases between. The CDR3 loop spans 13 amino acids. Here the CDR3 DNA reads TGCGCCAGCAGCTTAACAGCTTACAATGAGCAGTTCTTC. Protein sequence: CASSLTAYNEQFF.

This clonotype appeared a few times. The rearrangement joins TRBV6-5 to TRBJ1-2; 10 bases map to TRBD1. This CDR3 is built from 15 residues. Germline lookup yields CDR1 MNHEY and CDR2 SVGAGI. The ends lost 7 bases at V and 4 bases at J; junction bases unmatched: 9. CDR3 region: CASNIRGDRGYGYTF. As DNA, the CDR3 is TGTGCCAGCAACATCAGAGGGGACAGGGGCTATGGCTACACCTTC.

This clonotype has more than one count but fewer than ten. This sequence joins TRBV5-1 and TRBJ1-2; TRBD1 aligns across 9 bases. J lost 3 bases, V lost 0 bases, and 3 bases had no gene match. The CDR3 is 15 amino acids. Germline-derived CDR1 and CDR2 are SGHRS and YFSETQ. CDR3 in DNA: TGCGCCAGCAGCTTGGATTGGACAGGGGACTATGGCTACACCTTC. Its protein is CASSLDWTGDYGYTF. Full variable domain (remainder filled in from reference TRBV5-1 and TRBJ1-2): KAGVTQTPRYLIKTRGQQVTLSCSPISGHRSVSWYQQTPGQGLQFLFEYFSETQRNKGNFPGRFSGRQFSNSRSEMNVSTLELGDSALYLCASSLDWTGDYGYTFGSGTRLTVV.

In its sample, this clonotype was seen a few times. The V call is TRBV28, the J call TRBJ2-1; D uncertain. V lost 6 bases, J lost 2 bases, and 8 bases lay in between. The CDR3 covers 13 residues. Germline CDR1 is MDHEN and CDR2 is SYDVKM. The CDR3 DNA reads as TGTGCCAGCAGGGTTGGCCCCTACAATGAGCAGTTCTTC. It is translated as CASRVGPYNEQFF.

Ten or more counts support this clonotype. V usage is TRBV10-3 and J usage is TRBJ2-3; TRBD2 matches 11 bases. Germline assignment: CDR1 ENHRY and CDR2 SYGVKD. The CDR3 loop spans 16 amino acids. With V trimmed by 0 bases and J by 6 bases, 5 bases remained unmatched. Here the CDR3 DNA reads TGTGCCATCAGTGAGTCTACTAGCGGGGGAATCGATACGCAGTATTTT. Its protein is CAISESTSGGIDTQYF.

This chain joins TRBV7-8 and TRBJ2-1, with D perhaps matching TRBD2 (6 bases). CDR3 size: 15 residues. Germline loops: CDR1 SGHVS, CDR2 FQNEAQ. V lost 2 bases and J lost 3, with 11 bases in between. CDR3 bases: TGTGCCAGCAGCTTATTCCGGGGGAACTACAATGAGCAGTTCTTC. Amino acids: CASSLFRGNYNEQFF.

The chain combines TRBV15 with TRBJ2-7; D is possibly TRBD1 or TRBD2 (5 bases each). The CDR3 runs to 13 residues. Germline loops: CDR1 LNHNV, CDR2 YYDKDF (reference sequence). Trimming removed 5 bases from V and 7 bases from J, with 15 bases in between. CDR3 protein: CATSLNGGDEQYV. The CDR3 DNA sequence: TGTGCCACCAGCCTCAATGGGGGTGATGAGCAGTACGTC.

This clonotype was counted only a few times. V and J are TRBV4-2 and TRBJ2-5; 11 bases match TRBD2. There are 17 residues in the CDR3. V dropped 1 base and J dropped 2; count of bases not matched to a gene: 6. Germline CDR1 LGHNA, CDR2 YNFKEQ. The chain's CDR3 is CASSQGWASGGQETQYF. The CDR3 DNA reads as TGTGCCAGCAGCCAAGGGTGGGCTAGCGGGGGGCAAGAGACCCAGTACTTC.

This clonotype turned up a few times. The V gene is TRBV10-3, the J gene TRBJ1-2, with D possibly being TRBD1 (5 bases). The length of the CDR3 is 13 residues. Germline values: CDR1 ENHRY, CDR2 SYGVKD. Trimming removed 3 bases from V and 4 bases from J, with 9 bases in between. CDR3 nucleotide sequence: TGTGCCATCAGTGATTCAGACAGCTATGGCTACACCTTC. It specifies CAISDSDSYGYTF.

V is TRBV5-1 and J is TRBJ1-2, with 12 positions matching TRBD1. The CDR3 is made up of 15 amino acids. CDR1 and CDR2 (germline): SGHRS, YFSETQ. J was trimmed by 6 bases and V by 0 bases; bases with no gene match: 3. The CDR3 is CASSLGDRGLNGYTF. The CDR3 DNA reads TGCGCCAGCAGCTTGGGGGACAGGGGGCTCAATGGCTACACCTTC. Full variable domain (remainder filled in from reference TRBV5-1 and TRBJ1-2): KAGVTQTPRYLIKTRGQQVTLSCSPISGHRSVSWYQQTPGQGLQFLFEYFSETQRNKGNFPGRFSGRQFSNSRSEMNVSTLELGDSALYLCASSLGDRGLNGYTFGSGTRLTVV.

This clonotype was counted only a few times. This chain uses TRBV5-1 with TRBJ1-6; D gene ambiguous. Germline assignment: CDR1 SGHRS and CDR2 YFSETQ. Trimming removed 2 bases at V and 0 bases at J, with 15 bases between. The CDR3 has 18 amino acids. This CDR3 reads CASSFRTSESSYNSPLHF. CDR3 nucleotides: TGCGCCAGCAGCTTTAGGACTTCGGAGAGCTCCTATAATTCACCCCTCCACTTT.

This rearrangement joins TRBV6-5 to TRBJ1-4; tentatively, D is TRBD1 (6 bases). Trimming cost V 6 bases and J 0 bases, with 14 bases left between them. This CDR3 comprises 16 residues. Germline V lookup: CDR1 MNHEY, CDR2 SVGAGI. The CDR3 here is CASRSPRTATNEKLFF. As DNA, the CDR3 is TGTGCCAGCAGATCCCCCAGGACAGCAACTAATGAAAAACTGTTTTTT.

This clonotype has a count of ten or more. The CDR3 sequence: CASSHRPPQRSGDTDTQYF. The CDR3 nucleotides read TGCGCCAGCAGCCACCGCCCCCCCCAAAGGAGCGGGGACACAGATACGCAGTATTTT. The gene calls are TRBV4-3 and TRBJ2-3, with TRBD2 identical over 7 bases. This CDR3 has 19 amino acids. The junction had 17 bases not matched to a gene; V was cut back by 3 bases and J by 2 bases. CDR1 and CDR2 from the germline V gene are LGHNA and YSLEER.